Listed below are T cell receptor beta chains from one sample, sequenced in a study of blood T cell repertoires in COVID-19. This table comes from immunoSEQ multiplex PCR, and its TCRdb copy is limited to in-frame clones, with some not included. The table includes a few hundred thousand clones, around 85% detected once. Sequenced: PBMCs or T cells enriched from blood (not recorded which). These receptors all stem from a woman in her forties or fifties who had recovered from COVID-19. The CDR3 runs from the conserved cysteine through the conserved F or W. D genes are given only for firm matches. Only part of the rows carry a size: once, few, many, or a class if the clone is expanded.

clone_size,j_call,v_call,d_call,cdr3_aa,cdr3_nt
once,TRBJ2-7,TRBV4-1,TRBD2,CASSQDTLAELSYEQYF,TGCGCCAGCAGCCAAGATACCCTAGCGGAACTCTCCTACGAGCAGTACTTC
few,TRBJ2-7,TRBV19,TRBD2,CASSMREGLAGSYEQYF,TGTGCCAGTAGTATGCGCGAGGGACTAGCGGGCTCATACGAGCAGTACTTC
few,TRBJ1-2,TRBV27,TRBD1,CASSLGQGGYGYTF,TGTGCCAGCAGTTTAGGGCAGGGGGGCTATGGCTACACCTTC
NA,TRBJ2-6,TRBV30,TRBD1,CAWRGPVGTARSGANVLTF,TGTGCCTGGAGGGGTCCGGTAGGGACAGCCCGCTCTGGGGCCAACGTCCTGACTTTC
NA,TRBJ2-5,TRBV7-7,NA,CASSVTGRSETQYF,TGTGCCAGCAGCGTGACAGGGAGGTCAGAGACCCAGTACTTC
NA,TRBJ1-5,TRBV30,NA,CAWGFRGNQPQHF,TGTGCCTGGGGGTTCAGGGGCAATCAGCCCCAGCATTTT
NA,TRBJ2-4,TRBV5-1,NA,CASSLKSAGSVDIQYF,TGCGCCAGCAGCTTGAAGTCGGCAGGTTCGGTAGACATTCAGTACTTC
NA,TRBJ2-2,TRBV2,NA,CASSESGFANTGELFF,TGTGCCAGCAGTGAATCAGGGTTTGCAAACACCGGGGAGCTGTTTTTT
NA,TRBJ1-3,TRBV19,TRBD1,CASSLDRGGGNTIYF,TGTGCCAGTAGCCTGGACAGGGGAGGTGGAAACACCATATATTTT
NA,TRBJ1-2,TRBV19,NA,CASSTRVPDGYTF,TGTGCCAGTAGTACCAGGGTTCCCGATGGCTACACCTTC
NA,TRBJ2-2,TRBV18,NA,CASSTTGTRINTGELFF,TGTGCCAGCTCAACAACCGGGACACGTATAAACACCGGGGAGCTGTTTTTT
NA,TRBJ2-4,TRBV2,NA,CASMFGGSKNIQYF,TGTGCCAGCATGTTCGGGGGTTCCAAAAACATTCAGTACTTC
NA,TRBJ1-2,TRBV7-8,TRBD1,CASSSGQGANYGYTF,TGTGCCAGCAGTTCTGGACAGGGAGCTAACTATGGCTACACCTTC
NA,TRBJ1-1,TRBV12-1,NA,CASSFRWGQRGRAFF,TGTGCCAGCAGCTTCCGGTGGGGACAGAGGGGGAGAGCTTTCTTT
NA,TRBJ2-5,TRBV7-9,NA,CASSLELRGRKTQYF,TGTGCCAGCAGCTTAGAGTTGCGGGGTCGAAAGACCCAGTACTTC
few,TRBJ1-6,TRBV4-2,TRBD1,CASSRDRARTYNSPLHF,TGTGCCAGCAGCCGCGACAGGGCCAGGACCTATAATTCACCCCTCCACTTT
NA,TRBJ1-1,TRBV19,NA,CASSIGGRSEAFF,TGTGCCAGTAGTATAGGGGGGAGGAGTGAAGCTTTCTTT